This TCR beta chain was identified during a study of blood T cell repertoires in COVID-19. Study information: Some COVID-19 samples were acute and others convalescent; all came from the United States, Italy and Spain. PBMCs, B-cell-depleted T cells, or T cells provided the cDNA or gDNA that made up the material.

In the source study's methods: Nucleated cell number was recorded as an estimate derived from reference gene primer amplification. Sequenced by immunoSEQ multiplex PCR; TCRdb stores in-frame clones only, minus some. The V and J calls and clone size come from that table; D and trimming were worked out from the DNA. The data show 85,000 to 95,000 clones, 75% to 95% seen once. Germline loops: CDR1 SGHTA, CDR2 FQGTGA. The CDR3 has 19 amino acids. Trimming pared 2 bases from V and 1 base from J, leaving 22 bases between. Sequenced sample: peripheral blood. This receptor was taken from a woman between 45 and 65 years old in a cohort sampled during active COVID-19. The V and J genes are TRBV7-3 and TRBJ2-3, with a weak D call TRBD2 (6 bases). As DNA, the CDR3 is TGTGCCAGCAGCTTACCGTCCCGGGACTCGTCTGGGGGCACAGATACGCAGTATTTT. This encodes CASSLPSRDSSGGTDTQYF.